Below are 23 T cell receptor beta chains sequenced from a single sample in a study of long-term antiretroviral therapy in people with HIV. At the survey level, the v3.0 immunoSEQ assay was run. Produced via immunoSEQ multiplex PCR; TCRdb's table is partial and in-frame only. The table includes 25,000 to 30,000 clones, approximately 80% detected once. The material sequenced was unsorted PBMCs, taken 1.1 years before starting antiretroviral therapy. The origin of the receptors is a woman aged 25 to 39 with HIV.

The rearrangement uses TRBV28 and TRBJ1-3, with D unresolved. The CDR3 is 13 amino acids. The germline V gene encodes CDR1 MDHEN and CDR2 SYDVKM. V lost 5 bases, J lost 0 bases, and 5 bases lay in between. This chain's CDR3 is CASSETSGNTIYF. DNA for the CDR3: TGTGCCAGCAGTGAAACCTCTGGAAACACCATATATTTT. Based on the CDR3 plus reference TRBV28 and TRBJ1-3, the full variable domain is DVKVTQSSRYLVKRTGEKVFLECVQDMDHENMFWYRQDPGLGLRLIYFSYDVKMKEKGDIPEGYSVSREKKERFSLILESASTNQTSMYLCASSETSGNTIYFGEGSWLTVV.

The rearrangement joins TRBV5-5 to TRBJ2-4, with 8 bases aligning to TRBD1. V trimming: 1 base; J trimming: 0 bases; junction bases outside the gene matches: 3. The CDR3 contains 16 residues. Germline loops: CDR1 SGHKS, CDR2 YYEKEE (reference sequence). The CDR3 sequence is CASSLSDRGAKNIQYF. CDR3 DNA: TGTGCCAGCAGCTTGAGCGACAGGGGAGCCAAAAACATTCAGTACTTC.

The chain employs TRBV6-5 and TRBJ1-4; TRBD1 matches at 9 bases. The germline V gene encodes CDR1 MNHEY and CDR2 SVGAGI. The trim removed 8 bases at V and 8 bases at J, leaving 6 bases unmatched. The CDR3 consists of 13 residues. CDR3: CASGDRGKEKLFF. The CDR3, as DNA: TGTGCCAGCGGAGACAGGGGGAAAGAAAAACTGTTTTTT.

This rearrangement joins TRBV9 to TRBJ2-7, with D unclear. CDR3 length: 14 residues. The germline CDR1 and CDR2 sequences are SGDLS and YYNGEE. V lost 2 bases and J 0 bases, leaving 9 bases between the germline ends. The chain's CDR3 is CASSVSQSSYEQYF. The CDR3, as DNA: TGTGCCAGCAGCGTGTCACAGAGCTCCTACGAGCAGTACTTC.

This clone has just one count. The chain has TRBV7-8 and TRBJ2-3; TRBD2 matches at 11 bases. Germline CDR1 SGHVS, CDR2 FQNEAQ. The CDR3 consists of 17 residues. Trimming took 4 bases from V and 0 from J; bases not matched to a gene: 6. The CDR3 DNA follows: TGTGCCAGCAGCTCCAGACTAGCGGGACGTAGCACAGATACGCAGTATTTT. Protein: CASSSRLAGRSTDTQYF.

This chain connects TRBV2 to TRBJ2-1; D is undetermined. The germline V gene has CDR1 SNHLY and CDR2 FYNNEI. V gave up 5 bases and J gave up 0 bases, with 17 bases separating them. This CDR3 is built from 17 residues. Here the CDR3 reads CASSLRSVGGSYNEQFF. For the CDR3, the DNA is TGTGCCAGCAGTCTCAGGAGCGTCGGCGGCTCCTACAATGAGCAGTTCTTC. Full variable domain (outside the CDR3, taken from reference TRBV2 and TRBJ2-1): EPEVTQTPSHQVTQMGQEVILRCVPISNHLYFYWYRQILGQKVEFLVSFYNNEISEKSEIFDDQFSVERPDGSNFTLKIRSTKLEDSAMYFCASSLRSVGGSYNEQFFGPGTRLTVL.

V is TRBV5-1 and J is TRBJ2-4; possible D gene TRBD1, 5 bases. The V and J ends lost 1 base and 3 bases respectively, with 17 bases between them. Germline values: CDR1 SGHRS, CDR2 YFSETQ. The CDR3 runs to 17 residues. CDR3 sequence (DNA): TGCGCCAGCAGCTTGCAGACTCTTACAGGACACAAAAACATTCAGTACTTC. This encodes CASSLQTLTGHKNIQYF.

The chain uses TRBV13 and TRBJ2-7; D may correspond to TRBD1 or TRBD2 (5 bases each). The CDR3 length is 17 residues. V lost 3 bases, J lost 6 bases, and 24 bases lay in between. CDR1 and CDR2 (germline): PRHDT, FYEKMQ (reference sequence). In DNA, the CDR3 is TGTGCCAGCAGCTTGGGGACGAAGGTCTCTACTACTACCGAGCAGTACTTC. It specifies CASSLGTKVSTTTEQYF.

This clone was counted a single time. V usage is TRBV29-1 and J usage is TRBJ1-2; 7 nucleotides align to TRBD1. J was trimmed by 3 bases and V by 7 bases; bases with no gene match: 5. This CDR3 spans 12 amino acids. The germline V gene encodes CDR1 SQVTM and CDR2 ANQGSEA. CDR3 coding DNA: TGCAGCGCGGGACAGAAACACTATGGCTACACCTTC. Translating gives CSAGQKHYGYTF.

The chain links TRBV19 to TRBJ1-2; 7 nucleotides align to TRBD1. There are 13 residues in the CDR3. J lost 5 bases, V lost 4 bases, and 4 bases had no gene match. CDR1 is LNHDA and CDR2 is SQIVND in the germline V gene (reference sequence). This chain's CDR3 is CASSRDSIYGYTF. CDR3 DNA: TGTGCCAGTAGTAGGGACAGCATATATGGCTACACCTTC.

This clone was seen only a few times. This chain connects TRBV7-9 to TRBJ2-1; TRBD2 aligns across 15 bases. Germline V lookup: CDR1 SEHNR, CDR2 FQNEAQ (reference sequence). The V gene end was trimmed by 3 bases and the J gene end by 8 bases; junction bases not matched to a gene: 2. The CDR3 extends over 15 amino acids. The DNA for the CDR3 is TGTGCCAGCAGCTTGGGGACTAGCGGGGGGCATGAGCAGTTCTTC. Protein product: CASSLGTSGGHEQFF.

This clone was observed once. The CDR3 region is CASSGWTSGGVETQYF. The CDR3 region has the DNA TGTGCCAGCAGTGGATGGACTAGCGGGGGGGTGGAGACCCAGTACTTC. The J gene is TRBJ2-5, the V gene TRBV6-1; TRBD2 aligns across 15 bases. CDR1 is MNHNS and CDR2 is SASEGT in the germline V gene. This CDR3 comprises 16 residues. V trimming: 4 bases; J trimming: 5 bases; junction bases outside the gene matches: 5.

The V and J genes are TRBV7-8 and TRBJ2-3; 10 nucleotides align to TRBD1. Germline assignment: CDR1 SGHVS and CDR2 FQNEAQ. The CDR3 extends over 16 amino acids. The J segment lost 2 bases and the V segment lost 4 bases, leaving 6 bases of the junction unmatched. The CDR3 nucleotides are TGTGCCAGCAGCTCTGGGGACAGGGGATTCACAGATACGCAGTATTTT. This codes for CASSSGDRGFTDTQYF. The full variable domain, in which reference TRBV7-8 and TRBJ2-3 provide the parts outside the CDR3, is GAGVSQSPRYKVAKRGQDVALRCDPISGHVSLFWYQQALGQGPEFLTYFQNEAQLDKSGLPSDRFFAERPEGSVSTLKIQRTQQEDSAVYLCASSSGDRGFTDTQYFGPGTRLTVL.

CDR3 sequence reads: CASSLKMNTEAFF. In nucleotides, the CDR3 is TGTGCCAGCAGCTTAAAAATGAACACTGAAGCTTTCTTT. The rearrangement links TRBV11-2 to TRBJ1-1; no definite D call. This CDR3 region has 13 residues. Per germline, CDR1 SGHAT and CDR2 FQNNGV. V gave up 2 bases and J gave up 0 bases, with 4 bases separating them.

The gene calls are TRBV29-1 and TRBJ1-1; D unresolved. The CDR3 runs to 14 residues. Germline V gene data show CDR1 as SQVTM and CDR2 as ANQGSEA. The germline V and J ends were trimmed by 5 bases and 2 bases, with 15 bases remaining between them. CDR3 amino acids: CSVSSAQINTEAFF. CDR3 in DNA: TGCAGCGTTTCAAGCGCGCAAATCAACACTGAAGCTTTCTTT.

The chain carries TRBV6-5 and TRBJ1-3; the D is unclear. V was pared by 7 bases and J by 4 bases, with 11 bases between. Germline CDR1 reads MNHEY; CDR2 reads SVGAGI. The length of the CDR3 is 13 residues. The CDR3, as DNA: TGTGCCAGCATAGGGCCCCTCGGAAACACCATATATTTT. Protein: CASIGPLGNTIYF.

This chain connects TRBV19 to TRBJ1-4; no definite D call. V lost 5 bases to trimming and J lost 1 base, with 5 bases between them. The germline V gene encodes CDR1 LNHDA and CDR2 SQIVND (reference sequence). This CDR3 spans 13 amino acids. In nucleotides, the CDR3 is TGTGCCAGTAGTTTGGGAACTAATGAAAAACTGTTTTTT. It is translated as CASSLGTNEKLFF.

This chain uses TRBV5-1 with TRBJ2-3, with D possibly matching TRBD1 (5 bases). The germline V gene encodes CDR1 SGHRS and CDR2 YFSETQ. Trimming pared 1 base from V and 5 bases from J, leaving 17 bases between. There are 16 residues in the CDR3. The CDR3 here is CASSLHRSTALDTQYF. The CDR3 bases are TGCGCCAGCAGCTTGCACCGCTCGACAGCCTTAGATACGCAGTATTTT.

This chain links TRBV2 with TRBJ2-1; 7 nucleotides align to TRBD1. In germline, CDR1 is SNHLY, CDR2 FYNNEI. The V and J ends lost 7 bases and 5 bases, in that order; junction bases with no gene match: 11. The CDR3 runs 15 residues. The chain's CDR3 is CASTQPGQPNNEQFF. CDR3 bases: TGTGCCAGCACGCAACCGGGACAGCCAAACAATGAGCAGTTCTTC.

This chain joins TRBV6-5 and TRBJ1-2; 8 bases fit TRBD1. From germline, CDR1 is MNHEY and CDR2 SVGAGI. This CDR3 is 15 amino acids long. V gave up 5 bases and J gave up 4 bases; unmatched junction bases: 9. The CDR3 is CASSARTGLGYGYTF. The CDR3 region has the DNA TGTGCCAGCAGTGCCCGGACAGGGCTGGGCTATGGCTACACCTTC.

This sequence joins TRBV7-2 and TRBJ2-1; tentatively, D is TRBD1 or TRBD2 (6 bases each). CDR1 is SGHTA, CDR2 FQGNSA, per germline. V lost 4 bases, J lost 5 bases, and 15 bases lay in between. The CDR3 spans 15 residues. For the CDR3, the DNA is TGTGCCAGCAGCTGGAGGGGGACACCCAACAATGAGCAGTTCTTC. Its protein is CASSWRGTPNNEQFF.

J is TRBJ1-3 and V is TRBV25-1, with 11 bases lining up with TRBD1. Per the germline V gene, CDR1 is MGHDK and CDR2 is SYGVNS. This CDR3 contains 16 residues. With 5 bases clipped from V and 3 bases from J, the junction kept 6 bases outside the gene matches. CDR3 nucleotide sequence: TGTGCCAGCAGTAGTCGGACAGGGGGCTTTGGAAACACCATATATTTT. Its protein is CASSSRTGGFGNTIYF.

The V and J genes are TRBV27 and TRBJ1-2; 7 positions agree with TRBD1. The CDR3 loop spans 15 amino acids. Looked up from germline, CDR1 is MNHEY and CDR2 is SMNVEV (reference sequence). V lost 6 bases and J lost 4; bases outside the gene matches: 11. CDR3 region: CASSVTGARSYGYTF. The CDR3 nucleotides are TGTGCCAGCAGCGTCACAGGGGCCCGAAGCTATGGCTACACCTTC.